Only a few counts were recorded for the clone carrying this TCR beta chain. This record belongs to a study of blood T cells in healthy people across ages. Trimming shortened V by 1 base and J by 4 bases, and 10 bases separated the two germline ends. From germline, CDR1 is MGHRA and CDR2 YSYEKL. This CDR3 is 14 amino acids long. A second PCR of roughly 7 to 11 cycles used a sample-barcoded 5' primer and a J-beta primer mix. TCRdb used MiXCR to reprocess the 5' RACE reads, holding one entry per CDR3 protein. Here the sample spans about 1.4 million distinct CDR3 sequences, roughly 64% being singletons. The sequence was obtained from a man aged 18 to 35 in good health. The sample was blood. The chain joins TRBV4-1 to TRBJ1-2; D unclear. CDR3 sequence reads: CASSQVTEAYGYTF. The CDR3 nucleotides are TGCGCCAGCAGCCAAGTAACGGAGGCCTATGGCTACACCTTC.